The next 28 T cell receptor beta chains were all read from a single sample in a study of blood T cell repertoires in COVID-19. Clones were read by immunoSEQ multiplex PCR, and TCRdb kept only the in-frame ones, dropping some. Among 140,000 or so clones listed, around 84% were seen once. The sample was peripheral blood. The receptor set was obtained from a human donor in a cohort sampled during active COVID-19.

V is TRBV6-5 and J is TRBJ1-2; 7 nucleotides line up with TRBD1. This CDR3 comprises 14 residues. The germline V gene has CDR1 MNHEY and CDR2 SVGAGI. Unmatched junction bases numbered 6, after V lost 6 bases and J lost 2 bases. The CDR3 DNA follows: TGTGCCAGCAGATCCCCAGGGGGGAACTATGGCTACACCTTC. Translating it yields CASRSPGGNYGYTF.

This chain uses TRBV9 with TRBJ2-1; 10 bases match TRBD2. The trim removed 4 bases at V and 3 bases at J, leaving 16 bases unmatched. There are 19 residues in the CDR3. Germline CDR1 and CDR2: SGDLS and YYNGEE. CDR3 amino acids: CASSPHHRRSGGVYNEQFF. DNA for the CDR3: TGTGCCAGCAGCCCCCACCATAGACGGAGCGGGGGGGTCTACAATGAGCAGTTCTTC.

This clone was counted a single time. The chain has TRBV19 and TRBJ2-1; D uncertain. CDR1 is LNHDA and CDR2 is SQIVND in the germline V gene (reference sequence). The CDR3 contains 13 residues. V shed 10 bases and J shed 0 bases, with 10 bases lying between them. This CDR3 is CAITWSSYNEQFF. CDR3 nucleotide sequence: TGTGCCATTACCTGGAGCTCCTACAATGAGCAGTTCTTC. Full variable domain (missing parts from reference TRBV19 and TRBJ2-1): DGGITQSPKYLFRKEGQNVTLSCEQNLNHDAMYWYRQDPGQGLRLIYYSQIVNDFQKGDIAEGYSVSREKKESFPLTVTSAQKNPTAFYLCAITWSSYNEQFFGPGTRLTVL.

The rearrangement joins TRBV18 to TRBJ2-4, with 10 nucleotides matching TRBD1. CDR1 is KGHSH, CDR2 LQKENI, per germline. The length of the CDR3 is 16 residues. With 4 bases clipped from V and 1 base from J, the junction kept 4 bases outside the gene matches. CDR3 DNA: TGTGCCAGCTCACTAGGGACAGGGGACGCCAAAAACATTCAGTACTTC. This sequence encodes CASSLGTGDAKNIQYF.

The chain carries TRBV6-5 and TRBJ2-5; D is possibly TRBD1 (6 bases). CDR3 length: 14 residues. Germline V CDR1 and CDR2: MNHEY, SVGAGI. V was trimmed by 6 bases and J by 4 bases, leaving 15 bases between them. Here the CDR3 reads CASRGNREGETQYF. DNA of the CDR3: TGTGCCAGCAGAGGAAACAGGGAAGGAGAGACCCAGTACTTC.

This clone was seen once. J is TRBJ2-7 and V is TRBV5-8; 11 bases match TRBD2. V shed 5 bases, J shed 4 bases, and the junction held 11 bases outside the gene matches. CDR3 length: 16 residues. The germline gives CDR1 SGHTS, CDR2 YDEGEE. The chain's CDR3 is CASRFSGRAFGYEQYF. The CDR3 region has the DNA TGTGCCAGCAGATTTAGCGGGAGGGCCTTTGGGTACGAGCAGTACTTC.

The chain couples TRBV12-1 to TRBJ2-2; the D call TRBD2 from the table was never checked on the DNA. TRBV12-1 is a documented pseudogene. There are 14 residues in the CDR3. The CDR3 region is CASIRHGDPGELFF. CDR3 coding DNA: TGTGCCAGCATCCGCCACGGGGATCCCGGGGAGCTGTTTTTT.

This chain connects TRBV2 to TRBJ2-1; TRBD1 agrees at 7 bases. V shed 6 bases, J shed 8 bases, and the junction held 13 bases outside the gene matches. Per the germline V gene, CDR1 is SNHLY and CDR2 is FYNNEI. There are 15 residues in the CDR3. This CDR3 reads CASRKSEGGFDEQFF. As DNA, the CDR3 is TGTGCCAGCAGAAAATCGGAAGGGGGCTTCGATGAGCAGTTCTTC.

The chain carries TRBV3-1 (or the pseudogene TRBV3-2) and TRBJ2-7; D remains unclear. V was trimmed by 0 bases and J by 1 base, leaving 10 bases between them. Looked up from germline, CDR1 is LGHDT and CDR2 is YNNKEL (reference sequence). CDR3 length: 15 amino acids. CDR3: CASSQDHGGSYEQYF. CDR3 nucleotides: TGTGCCAGCAGCCAAGATCATGGCGGATCCTACGAGCAGTACTTC.

This rearrangement joins TRBV28 to TRBJ1-1; 10 bases map to TRBD1. V gave up 5 bases and J gave up 6 bases; unmatched junction bases: 9. The CDR3 runs to 15 residues. Germline assignment: CDR1 MDHEN and CDR2 SYDVKM. The DNA for the CDR3 is TGTGCCAGCAGTCCCCCAGGGACAGGGGACCCTGAAGCTTTCTTT. Protein product: CASSPPGTGDPEAFF.

DNA for the CDR3: TGTGCCAGCAGTGCCGGACTAGATAGATTCCGTAACGAGCAGTACTTC. As protein: CASSAGLDRFRNEQYF. The chain joins TRBV2 to TRBJ2-7; 7 positions match TRBD2. The CDR3 is made up of 16 amino acids. V shed 4 bases and J 5 bases; nucleotides not matched to a gene: 14. Germline loops: CDR1 SNHLY, CDR2 FYNNEI.

This chain links TRBV5-4 with TRBJ2-4; 12 nucleotides line up with TRBD1. The CDR3 length is 15 residues. Unmatched junction bases numbered 3, after V lost 1 base and J lost 7 bases. Germline V lookup: CDR1 SGHNT, CDR2 YYREEE (reference sequence). The CDR3 DNA sequence: TGTGCCAGCAGCTTGACCGGGACAGGGGGCAACATTCAGTACTTC. Its translation is CASSLTGTGGNIQYF.

The chain joins TRBV7-9 to TRBJ1-5; maybe TRBD1 (5 bases). The CDR3 runs to 14 residues. V shed 5 bases and J shed 6 bases, with 14 bases lying between them. The germline CDR1 and CDR2 sequences are SEHNR and FQNEAQ (reference sequence). The CDR3 DNA follows: TGTGCCAGCAGCGCTGGGGGGTCAAGTCAGCCCCAGCATTTT. Translated, it gives CASSAGGSSQPQHF.

This clone was found once. The gene calls are TRBV3-1 (or the pseudogene TRBV3-2) and TRBJ2-5; 7 bases align to TRBD1. Trimming cost V 2 bases and J 5 bases; bases outside gene matches: 5. The germline V gene has CDR1 LGHDT and CDR2 YNNKEL (reference sequence). This CDR3 contains 14 residues. CDR3 sequence: CASSQRQGKETQYF. In nucleotides, the CDR3 is TGTGCCAGCAGCCAAAGACAGGGAAAGGAGACCCAGTACTTC.

The V and J genes are TRBV5-1 and TRBJ1-6; a possible D gene is TRBD1 (5 bases). Trimming removed 3 bases at V and 10 bases at J, with 17 bases between. The CDR3 runs to 15 residues. Germline-derived CDR1 and CDR2 are SGHRS and YFSETQ. The CDR3 here is CASSSGRGGSSPLHF. Written as DNA, the CDR3 is TGCGCCAGCAGCTCGGGACGGGGAGGGAGCTCACCCCTCCACTTT.

The chain joins TRBV7-8 to TRBJ1-4; no reliable D call. The germline V gene encodes CDR1 SGHVS and CDR2 FQNEAQ. V was cut by 3 bases and J by 6 bases, with 5 bases left in between. The CDR3 has 12 amino acids. CDR3 DNA: TGTGCCAGCAGCTTCCCATATGAAAAACTGTTTTTT. Its translation is CASSFPYEKLFF.

The rearrangement uses TRBV15 and TRBJ2-3; D unclear. Germline loops: CDR1 LNHNV, CDR2 YYDKDF (reference sequence). This CDR3 is 11 amino acids long. The V end lost 5 bases, the J end lost 3 bases, and 3 bases lay between the germline ends. CDR3 region: CATSLTDTQYF. The CDR3 bases are TGTGCCACCAGCCTTACAGATACGCAGTATTTT.

This chain connects TRBV7-9 to TRBJ2-5, with 9 nucleotides matching TRBD2. Germline CDR1 and CDR2: SEHNR and FQNEAQ (reference sequence). The CDR3 runs 17 residues. The V and J ends lost 5 bases and 3 bases, in that order; junction bases with no gene match: 13. CDR3 region: CASSRTPAGGTEETQYF. The CDR3 bases are TGTGCCAGCAGCCGTACGCCAGCGGGAGGTACAGAAGAGACCCAGTACTTC.

The J gene is TRBJ2-3, the V gene TRBV5-1; 13 nucleotides agree with TRBD2. The CDR3 contains 19 residues. V shed 3 bases and J 5 bases; nucleotides not matched to a gene: 15. The germline V gene has CDR1 SGHRS and CDR2 YFSETQ. The CDR3 region is CASSSVRTSGGALKDTQYF. The DNA of the CDR3 is TGCGCCAGCAGCTCGGTTCGTACTAGCGGGGGGGCGCTTAAAGATACGCAGTATTTT.

This chain connects TRBV6-6 to TRBJ1-5; TRBD1 aligns across 7 bases. The CDR3 is 15 residues long. Germline V lookup: CDR1 MNHNY, CDR2 SVGAGI (reference sequence). The junction had 10 bases not matched to a gene; V was cut back by 6 bases and J by 5 bases. CDR3 region: CASRPLGGGYQPQHF. The CDR3 DNA follows: TGTGCCAGCAGACCTTTAGGGGGCGGGTATCAGCCCCAGCATTTT.

This chain uses TRBV15 with TRBJ2-5, with unresolved D. V lost 3 bases and J lost 5, with 16 bases in between. Germline V CDR1 and CDR2: LNHNV, YYDKDF (reference sequence). CDR3 length: 15 residues. DNA for the CDR3: TGTGCCACCAGCAGCCACATAAGGAGCATGGAGACCCAGTACTTC. This encodes CATSSHIRSMETQYF.

The V call is TRBV2, the J call TRBJ2-1, with TRBD2 matching 8 bases. The CDR3 has 15 amino acids. Germline V gene sequence: CDR1 SNHLY, CDR2 FYNNEI. V was pared by 5 bases and J by 2 bases, with 5 bases of the junction left unmatched. In DNA, the CDR3 is TGTGCCAGCAGTAATCCCGGGGGGGCCTACAATGAGCAGTTCTTC. It codes for CASSNPGGAYNEQFF.

The chain uses TRBV5-1 and TRBJ2-2; 12 bases match TRBD2. The length of the CDR3 is 17 residues. V was clipped by 4 bases and J by 7 bases; unmatched bases: 11. Germline values: CDR1 SGHRS, CDR2 YFSETQ. The CDR3 protein is CASSPYRTSGEYGELFF. The CDR3 DNA follows: TGCGCCAGCAGCCCGTACCGGACTAGCGGGGAGTACGGGGAGCTGTTTTTT.

The J gene is TRBJ2-7, the V gene TRBV5-8; 14 bases align to TRBD2. The trim removed 2 bases at V and 0 bases at J, leaving 7 bases unmatched. From germline, CDR1 is SGHTS and CDR2 YDEGEE. This CDR3 comprises 18 residues. The CDR3 nucleotides are TGTGCCAGCAGCTTAGGGACTAGCGGGGGCCTCTTCTCCTACGAGCAGTACTTC. Translation gives CASSLGTSGGLFSYEQYF.

The rearrangement uses TRBV7-5 and TRBJ1-2. TRBV7-5 is marked as a pseudogene. The CDR3 runs 16 residues. The CDR3 DNA reads as TGTGCCAGAAGCCCGGGGCCGCCAGCGCGGGGCTATGGCTACACCTTC. Its protein product is CARSPGPPARGYGYTF.

The J gene is TRBJ1-5, the V gene TRBV28, with TRBD1 matching 8 bases. The trim removed 4 bases at V and 5 bases at J, leaving 10 bases unmatched. The germline gives CDR1 MDHEN, CDR2 SYDVKM. This CDR3 is built from 16 residues. CDR3 nucleotides: TGTGCCAGCAGTTCCGCCACAGGGGGTCGGCATCAGCCCCAGCATTTT. It is translated as CASSSATGGRHQPQHF.

This chain joins TRBV7-9 and TRBJ2-1; the match to TRBD2 covers 9 bases. Germline CDR1 and CDR2: SEHNR and FQNEAQ (reference sequence). The CDR3 is made up of 16 amino acids. After removal of 5 bases from V and 3 bases from J, the junction contained 8 bases not matched to a gene. CDR3 sequence reads: CASSNQGLARYNEQFF. CDR3 nucleotides: TGTGCCAGCAGCAACCAAGGACTAGCGCGCTACAATGAGCAGTTCTTC.

The sample holds a few counts of this clone. The rearrangement joins TRBV5-1 to TRBJ1-3, with 9 bases identical to TRBD1. Germline trimming cut 3 bases from V and 2 bases from J; bases unmatched to any gene: 3. Germline values: CDR1 SGHRS, CDR2 YFSETQ. CDR3 length: 15 amino acids. CDR3 sequence reads: CASSSQGAPGNTIYF. The CDR3 nucleotides read TGCGCCAGCAGCTCACAGGGGGCTCCTGGAAACACCATATATTTT.